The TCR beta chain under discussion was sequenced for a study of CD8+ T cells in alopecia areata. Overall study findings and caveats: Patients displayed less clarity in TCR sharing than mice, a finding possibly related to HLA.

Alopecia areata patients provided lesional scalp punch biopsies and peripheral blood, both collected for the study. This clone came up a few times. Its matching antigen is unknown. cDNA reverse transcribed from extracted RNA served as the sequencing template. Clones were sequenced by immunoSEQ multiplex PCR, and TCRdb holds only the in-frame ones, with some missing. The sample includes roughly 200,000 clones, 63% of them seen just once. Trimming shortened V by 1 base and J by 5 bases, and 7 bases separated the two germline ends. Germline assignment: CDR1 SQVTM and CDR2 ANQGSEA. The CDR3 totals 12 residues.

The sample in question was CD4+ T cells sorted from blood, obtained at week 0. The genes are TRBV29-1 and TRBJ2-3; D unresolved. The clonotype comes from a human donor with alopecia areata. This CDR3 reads CSVEAGGDTQYF. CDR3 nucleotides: TGCAGCGTTGAAGCGGGCGGAGATACGCAGTATTTT.